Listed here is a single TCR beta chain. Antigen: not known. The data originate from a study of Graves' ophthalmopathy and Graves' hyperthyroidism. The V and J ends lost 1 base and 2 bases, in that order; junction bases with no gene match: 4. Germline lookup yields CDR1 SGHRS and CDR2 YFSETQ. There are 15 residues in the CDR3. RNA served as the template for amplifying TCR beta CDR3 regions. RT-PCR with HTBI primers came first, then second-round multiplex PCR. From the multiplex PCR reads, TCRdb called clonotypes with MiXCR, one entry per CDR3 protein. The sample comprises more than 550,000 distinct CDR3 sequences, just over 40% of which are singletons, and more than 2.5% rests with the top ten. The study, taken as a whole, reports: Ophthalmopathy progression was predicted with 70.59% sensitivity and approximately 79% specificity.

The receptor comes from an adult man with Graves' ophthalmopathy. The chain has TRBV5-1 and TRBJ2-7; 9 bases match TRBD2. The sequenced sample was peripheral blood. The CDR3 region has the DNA TGCGCCAGCAGCTTGCGGAGCGGGGGGACCTACGAGCAGTACTTC. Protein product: CASSLRSGGTYEQYF. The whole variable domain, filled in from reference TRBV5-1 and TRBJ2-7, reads KAGVTQTPRYLIKTRGQQVTLSCSPISGHRSVSWYQQTPGQGLQFLFEYFSETQRNKGNFPGRFSGRQFSNSRSEMNVSTLELGDSALYLCASSLRSGGTYEQYFGPGTRLTVT.